Listed here are 14 T cell receptor beta chains from one sample, sequenced in a study of vaccination effects on CD4 cells after COVID-19. Sequenced by immunoSEQ multiplex PCR; TCRdb stores in-frame clones only, minus some. The sample has about 16,000 clones; 76% are singletons. No antigen has been assigned to these receptors. In the ViraFEST assay, antigen-specific CD4+ clonotypes were identified by expansion after peptide-pool stimulation. The authors isolated CD4+ T cells after nine to eleven days of culture. The participants, recipients of two vaccine doses, got either BNT162b2 or mRNA-1273. Sequencing used CD4+ T cells from PBMCs cultured with HCoV-NL63 spike peptides, obtained after COVID-19 vaccination. The receptors come from a human donor who received a COVID-19 vaccine.

The chain combines TRBV5-6 with TRBJ1-1, with 7 positions matching TRBD1. Germline-derived CDR1 and CDR2 are SGHDT and YYEEEE. This CDR3 region has 14 residues. With 5 bases clipped from V and 3 bases from J, the junction kept 7 bases outside the gene matches. CDR3 nucleotides: TGTGCCAGCAGTGTGCCAGGGGGTCACACTGAAGCTTTCTTT. Translated: CASSVPGGHTEAFF.

The chain joins TRBV6-2 or TRBV6-3 to TRBJ2-2; 8 bases match TRBD2. With 4 bases clipped from V and 4 bases from J, the junction kept 11 bases outside the gene matches. Germline CDR1 MNHEY, CDR2 SVGEGT. This CDR3 has 17 residues. Written as DNA, the CDR3 is TGTGCCAGCAGTTTTCCCTATGTGGCGGGGGGCACCGGGGAGCTGTTTTTT. Translating gives CASSFPYVAGGTGELFF.

The chain recombines TRBV5-1 with TRBJ1-2; the D gene is possibly TRBD1 (5 bases). The length of the CDR3 is 13 residues. V was cut by 5 bases and J by 7 bases, with 15 bases left in between. Germline-derived CDR1 and CDR2 are SGHRS and YFSETQ. This chain's CDR3 is CASRAAGPAGYTF. CDR3 nucleotide sequence: TGCGCCAGCAGGGCGGCGGGACCGGCTGGCTACACCTTC.

V gene TRBV5-8 combines with J gene TRBJ2-4; D not certain. The CDR3 covers 15 residues. CDR1 and CDR2 (germline): SGHTS, YDEGEE. Trimming left V 1 base short and J 0 bases short, with 8 bases between. The DNA for the CDR3 is TGTGCCAGCAGCTTGAACTATCTAGCCAAAAACATTCAGTACTTC. It yields the protein CASSLNYLAKNIQYF.

The V gene is TRBV11-2, the J gene TRBJ2-7; D gene uncertain. With 5 bases removed from V and 3 bases from J, the gap between germline ends came to 11 bases. This CDR3 is built from 13 residues. Germline V CDR1 and CDR2: SGHAT, FQNNGV. CDR3 in amino acids: CASSLLVGYEQYF. The DNA of the CDR3 is TGTGCCAGCAGCCTACTGGTCGGCTACGAGCAGTACTTC.

The chain is built from TRBV11-1 and TRBJ1-1, with D unclear. V was clipped by 5 bases and J by 5 bases, with 15 bases between them. The CDR3 loop spans 14 amino acids. Per germline, CDR1 SGHAT and CDR2 FQDESV (reference sequence). CDR3 in DNA: TGTGCCAGCAGCCTGAGACTTGGCGGGACTGAAGCTTTCTTT. Translating it yields CASSLRLGGTEAFF. Variable domain in full (rest from reference TRBV11-1 and TRBJ1-1): EAEVAQSPRYKITEKSQAVAFWCDPISGHATLYWYRQILGQGPELLVQFQDESVVDDSQLPKDRFSAERLKGVDSTLKIQPAELGDSAMYLCASSLRLGGTEAFFGQGTRLTVV.

The chain has TRBV7-2 and TRBJ2-7; tentative D call: TRBD2 (6 bases). Trimming removed 4 bases at V and 3 bases at J, with 13 bases between. Germline V gene data show CDR1 as SGHTA and CDR2 as FQGNSA. The CDR3 spans 14 residues. CDR3 region: CASSYMSGFYEQYF. In DNA, the CDR3 is TGTGCCAGCAGCTACATGAGCGGGTTCTACGAGCAGTACTTC.

The chain is built from TRBV12-3 or TRBV12-4 and TRBJ2-1; tentatively, D is TRBD2 (5 bases). The CDR3 covers 12 residues. V was cut by 3 bases and J by 8 bases, with 8 bases left in between. DNA for the CDR3: TGTGCCAGCAGTTTTCTAGCCCATGAGCAGTTCTTC. It yields the protein CASSFLAHEQFF.

The count of this clone is one. This chain joins TRBV19 and TRBJ1-5, with a tentative D call TRBD1 (5 bases). Germline values: CDR1 LNHDA, CDR2 SQIVND (reference sequence). V lost 1 base, J lost 4 bases, and 14 bases lay in between. The CDR3 covers 16 residues. CDR3 DNA: TGTGCCAGTAGTATAGGATCTGGCAGGGCGAATCAGCCCCAGCATTTT. It codes for CASSIGSGRANQPQHF.

This clone is labeled medium-sized. This chain uses TRBV28 with TRBJ2-1; D is unclear. V was clipped by 6 bases and J by 7 bases, with 13 bases between them. Germline-derived CDR1 and CDR2 are MDHEN and SYDVKM. There are 13 residues in the CDR3. The CDR3 DNA reads TGTGCCAGCAGAGTTTTGTCGAGAAATGAGCAGTTCTTC. It translates to CASRVLSRNEQFF. Using reference TRBV28 and TRBJ2-1 for the parts outside the CDR3, the full variable domain is DVKVTQSSRYLVKRTGEKVFLECVQDMDHENMFWYRQDPGLGLRLIYFSYDVKMKEKGDIPEGYSVSREKKERFSLILESASTNQTSMYLCASRVLSRNEQFFGPGTRLTVL.

V is TRBV11-3 and J is TRBJ2-7, with 8 positions matching TRBD1. CDR1 and CDR2 from the germline V gene are SGHNT and YENEEA. CDR3 length equals 14 residues. V shed 5 bases, J shed 6 bases, and the junction held 9 bases outside the gene matches. As DNA, the CDR3 is TGTGCCAGCAGCGGACGACAGGGGCAGGGCGAGCAGTACTTC. Its protein product is CASSGRQGQGEQYF.

This clone was counted only a few times. This chain links TRBV5-4 with TRBJ1-1, with D hard to call. This CDR3 has 15 amino acids. The germline V gene has CDR1 SGHNT and CDR2 YYREEE (reference sequence). The V end was cut by 4 bases, the J end by 4 bases, with 17 bases between. CDR3 DNA: TGTGCCAGCAGCCCCGACCCTGGACGGACCACTGAAGCTTTCTTT. It encodes CASSPDPGRTTEAFF.

This sequence joins TRBV7-2 and TRBJ1-1; D possibly corresponds to TRBD1 (6 bases). V was clipped by 5 bases and J by 8 bases, with 12 bases between them. This CDR3 spans 12 amino acids. In germline, CDR1 is SGHTA, CDR2 FQGNSA. The CDR3 nucleotides are TGTGCCAGCAGCCCCCGCAGGGGCGAAGCTTTCTTT. Its translation is CASSPRRGEAFF.

CDR3 sequence reads: CASSGTGTHLSTDTQYF. The CDR3 bases are TGCGCCAGCAGTGGAACCGGGACCCACCTTAGCACAGATACGCAGTATTTT. The chain employs TRBV10-1 and TRBJ2-3; either TRBD1 or TRBD2 may supply D (5 bases each). Trimming left V 4 bases short and J 0 bases short, with 17 bases between. CDR3 length: 17 amino acids. Germline values: CDR1 WNHNN, CDR2 SYGVQD (reference sequence).